This entry is about one T cell receptor (beta chain). Antigen unknown. CD45RO-CCR7+CD27+CD95- characterized naive CD8+ T cells. The libraries of TRB cDNA were constructed through 5' RACE using UMI labels. TCRdb reprocessed the 5' RACE reads and stores each CDR3 protein as one record, lacking DNA. The table gives around 81,000 distinct CDR3 sequences; the top ten clones make up roughly 1.6% of it. Germline CDR1 DFQATT, CDR2 SNEGSKA (reference sequence). This CDR3 is built from 16 residues. This sample was included in a study of CXCR3-negative and CXCR3-positive naive CD8 T cells. The overall study: TRB reads totalled about 150 million, about 1.5 +/- 0.3 million per library. General study points: Cryopreserved PBMCs had partly decreased CXCR3 expression; fresh PBMCs were used in most assays.

The clonotype was recovered from a human donor in good health. Some clones in this sample may be carry-over from other donors' samples. Input material: naive CXCR3- CD8+ T cells from blood. The subset denotes: CD45RO-CCR7+CD27+CD95- naive CD8+ T cells lacking CXCR3 (TNR3-). The rearrangement uses TRBV20-1 and TRBJ2-5; TCRdb designates TRBD2, a call that cannot be tested without DNA. CDR3 region: CSARDELAGLQETQYF.